These 29 T cell receptor beta chains were sequenced from one sample in a study of blood T cell repertoires in COVID-19. Some clones are missing from TCRdb's copy, which holds only in-frame ones; the method was immunoSEQ multiplex PCR. This table holds around 340,000 clones, around 83% found once. Material for sequencing was peripheral blood. The receptors originated from a man aged 25-45 years with active or convalescent COVID-19.

The chain is built from TRBV25-1 and TRBJ2-3, with D perhaps TRBD1 (6 bases). Trimming removed 5 bases at V and 3 bases at J, with 15 bases between. The CDR3 runs to 15 residues. CDR1 is MGHDK, CDR2 SYGVNS, per germline. DNA for the CDR3: TGTGCCAGCAGTATACAGGGTCGGGGAACAGATACGCAGTATTTT. This codes for CASSIQGRGTDTQYF.

This chain uses TRBV2 with TRBJ2-7, with TRBD2 matching 8 bases. CDR1 SNHLY and CDR2 FYNNEI come from the germline V gene. The CDR3 is 11 residues long. The junction had 1 base not matched to a gene; V was cut back by 6 bases and J by 6 bases. For the CDR3, the DNA is TGTGCCAGCAGCCGGGGGGGCGAGCAGTACTTC. Protein product: CASSRGGEQYF.

The chain employs TRBV14 and TRBJ2-7; 7 bases are a match to TRBD2. V lost 0 bases and J lost 4; bases outside the gene matches: 12. Looked up from germline, CDR1 is SGHDN and CDR2 is FVKESK. The CDR3 has 17 amino acids. The DNA for the CDR3 is TGTGCCAGCAGCCAAGATTCGCTGTTGCGGGGGAAATACGAGCAGTACTTC. Translated, it gives CASSQDSLLRGKYEQYF. The complete variable domain, with remaining parts taken from reference TRBV14 and TRBJ2-7, reads EAGVTQFPSHSVIEKGQTVTLRCDPISGHDNLYWYRRVMGKEIKFLLHFVKESKQDESGMPNNRFLAERTGGTYSTLKVQPAELEDSGVYFCASSQDSLLRGKYEQYFGPGTRLTVT.

V gene TRBV28 combines with J gene TRBJ1-2; D possibly corresponds to TRBD1 (6 bases). V was shortened by 9 bases and J by 2 bases, with 16 bases between the two germline ends. Germline assignment: CDR1 MDHEN and CDR2 SYDVKM. CDR3 length equals 14 residues. This chain's CDR3 is CASLLTGLNYGYTF. In DNA form, the CDR3 reads TGTGCCAGTCTTTTGACAGGTTTGAACTATGGCTACACCTTC.

The chain joins TRBV18 to TRBJ1-2; 8 nucleotides line up with TRBD1. CDR1 is KGHSH and CDR2 is LQKENI in the germline V gene. There are 13 residues in the CDR3. With V trimmed by 6 bases and J by 3 bases, 3 bases remained unmatched. The CDR3 nucleotides read TGTGCCAGCTCCCTGGACAGGGACTATGGCTACACCTTC. It is translated as CASSLDRDYGYTF.

The chain links TRBV4-1 to TRBJ2-7; unclear D gene. The V gene lost 0 bases and the J gene lost 2 bases, with 14 bases spanning the gap. Germline values: CDR1 MGHRA, CDR2 YSYEKL. This CDR3 has 16 amino acids. The CDR3 sequence: CASSQDRSTRTYEQYF. In DNA, the CDR3 is TGCGCCAGCAGCCAAGATCGGTCGACACGGACCTACGAGCAGTACTTC.

This clone was seen only a few times. This chain links TRBV10-3 with TRBJ1-1, with D uncertain. CDR3 length: 14 amino acids. Trimming cost V 2 bases and J 1 base, with 8 bases left between them. Germline loops: CDR1 ENHRY, CDR2 SYGVKD. For the CDR3, the DNA is TGTGCCATCAGTGAGACTGATCCGAACACTGAAGCTTTCTTT. Protein sequence: CAISETDPNTEAFF.

The genes are TRBV11-2 and TRBJ2-7; 8 nucleotides agree with TRBD2. Germline trimming cut 5 bases from V and 2 bases from J; bases unmatched to any gene: 11. CDR1 and CDR2 (germline): SGHAT, FQNNGV. The length of the CDR3 is 16 residues. The CDR3: CASSPRRLARTYEQYF. In DNA form, the CDR3 reads TGTGCCAGCAGCCCTCGCCGACTAGCGAGGACCTACGAGCAGTACTTC. The whole variable domain, remainder taken from reference TRBV11-2 and TRBJ2-7, is EAGVAQSPRYKIIEKRQSVAFWCNPISGHATLYWYQQILGQGPKLLIQFQNNGVVDDSQLPKDRFSAERLKGVDSTLKIQPAKLEDSAVYLCASSPRRLARTYEQYFGPGTRLTVT.

This clone was observed a single time. This chain uses TRBV11-3 with TRBJ1-1; D may be TRBD1 (5 bases). CDR1 and CDR2 (germline): SGHNT, YENEEA. Trimming stripped 5 bases from V and 4 bases from J, with 11 bases between. This CDR3 is 13 amino acids long. CDR3 loop: CASSRQGSTEAFF. Here the CDR3 DNA reads TGTGCCAGCAGCAGGCAGGGAAGCACTGAAGCTTTCTTT.

This chain links TRBV30 with TRBJ1-2; 7 bases match TRBD1. The V gene end was trimmed by 5 bases and the J gene end by 11 bases; junction bases not matched to a gene: 5. This CDR3 region has 10 residues. CDR1 is GTSNPN and CDR2 is SVGIG in the germline V gene (reference sequence). The CDR3 region is CAWGTERYTF. Written as DNA, the CDR3 is TGTGCCTGGGGGACAGAACGGTACACCTTC. Together with reference TRBV30 and TRBJ1-2, the CDR3 gives the full variable domain: SQTIHQWPATLVQPVGSPLSLECTVEGTSNPNLYWYRQAAGRGLQLLFYSVGIGQISSEVPQNLSASRPQDRQFILSSKKLLLSDSGFYLCAWGTERYTFGSGTRLTVV.

The rearrangement links TRBV10-3 to TRBJ2-5; 12 bases map to TRBD1. The CDR3 extends over 16 amino acids. The germline CDR1 and CDR2 sequences are ENHRY and SYGVKD. V was pared by 2 bases and J by 5 bases, with 6 bases of the junction left unmatched. The CDR3 here is CAISETGTGGEETQYF. The CDR3 nucleotides are TGTGCCATCAGTGAGACTGGGACAGGGGGCGAGGAGACCCAGTACTTC.

The CDR3 DNA is TGTGCCAGCGGCCCTCAGGGGTTGAACACTGAAGCTTTCTTT. Translating gives CASGPQGLNTEAFF. The J gene is TRBJ1-1, the V gene TRBV5-4, with D perhaps TRBD1 (6 bases). With 7 bases removed from V and 0 bases from J, the gap between germline ends came to 13 bases. CDR1 and CDR2 from the germline V gene are SGHNT and YYREEE (reference sequence). CDR3 size: 14 residues.

Only a few counts were recorded for this clone. The V gene is TRBV2, the J gene TRBJ2-5; 12 bases agree with TRBD2. J gave up 2 bases and V 7 bases, and 5 bases lay outside the gene matches. From germline, CDR1 is SNHLY and CDR2 FYNNEI. The CDR3 consists of 15 residues. CDR3 sequence (DNA): TGTGCCAGCACGCCAGGGACTAGCGGGCAAGAGACCCAGTACTTC. It yields the protein CASTPGTSGQETQYF.

The chain employs TRBV7-3 and TRBJ2-2; 13 bases fit TRBD2. The germline CDR1 and CDR2 sequences are SGHTA and FQGTGA. CDR3 size: 16 residues. V gave up 5 bases and J gave up 6 bases; unmatched junction bases: 6. The DNA for the CDR3 is TGTGCCAGCAGCCCGTTCGGGACTAGCGGGGCCGGGGAGCTGTTTTTT. It specifies CASSPFGTSGAGELFF.

The genes are TRBV11-2 and TRBJ1-5, with D possibly matching TRBD1 (6 bases). V lost 1 base and J 4 bases, leaving 8 bases between the germline ends. The germline V gene encodes CDR1 SGHAT and CDR2 FQNNGV. CDR3 size: 14 residues. For the CDR3, the DNA is TGTGCCAGCAGCTTAGCAGGGGAAAATCAGCCCCAGCATTTT. It yields the protein CASSLAGENQPQHF. Looking up the rest from reference TRBV11-2 and TRBJ1-5 gives the full variable domain: EAGVAQSPRYKIIEKRQSVAFWCNPISGHATLYWYQQILGQGPKLLIQFQNNGVVDDSQLPKDRFSAERLKGVDSTLKIQPAKLEDSAVYLCASSLAGENQPQHFGDGTRLSIL.

The CDR3, as DNA: TGTGCCAGTAGTATGTCGACAGGGGAACAGCCCCAGCATTTT. Translated, it gives CASSMSTGEQPQHF. The V and J genes are TRBV19 and TRBJ1-5; TRBD1 aligns across 8 bases. CDR1 and CDR2 from the germline V gene are LNHDA and SQIVND (reference sequence). The CDR3 has 14 residues. Losses at the gene ends were 3 bases for V and 7 bases for J; bases not matched to a gene: 5. The variable domain in full, completed from reference TRBV19 and TRBJ1-5, reads DGGITQSPKYLFRKEGQNVTLSCEQNLNHDAMYWYRQDPGQGLRLIYYSQIVNDFQKGDIAEGYSVSREKKESFPLTVTSAQKNPTAFYLCASSMSTGEQPQHFGDGTRLSIL.

The chain has TRBV25-1 and TRBJ2-7; 7 bases match TRBD1. J gave up 5 bases and V 8 bases, and 9 bases lay outside the gene matches. Germline V lookup: CDR1 MGHDK, CDR2 SYGVNS. The CDR3 consists of 13 residues. CDR3 protein: CASGRQGVNEQYF. The CDR3 bases are TGTGCCAGCGGGAGACAGGGAGTCAACGAGCAGTACTTC.

CDR3 nucleotide sequence: TGTGCCAGCAGCCTACGACAGGGAGTCACAGATACGCAGTATTTT. Translating it yields CASSLRQGVTDTQYF. The chain has TRBV7-2 and TRBJ2-3, with 7 bases that match TRBD1. Trimming at V came to 5 bases and at J to 2 bases, leaving 7 bases not matched to a gene. The CDR3 length is 15 residues. Per germline, CDR1 SGHTA and CDR2 FQGNSA.

The chain combines TRBV7-6 with TRBJ2-7; 14 nucleotides match TRBD2. This CDR3 is 16 amino acids long. J lost 6 bases, V lost 0 bases, and 4 bases had no gene match. Germline V gene sequence: CDR1 SGHVS, CDR2 FNYEAQ. The CDR3 DNA is TGTGCCAGCAGCTTAGCGGGGACTAGCGGGGGTCCCGAGCAGTACTTC. Encoded protein: CASSLAGTSGGPEQYF.

J is TRBJ2-1 and V is TRBV12-3 or TRBV12-4; 7 bases are shared with TRBD1. V was pared by 7 bases and J by 10 bases, with 10 bases of the junction left unmatched. This CDR3 has 13 amino acids. The DNA for the CDR3 is TGTGCCAGCACAACAGGGGTAGTTGAGGAGCAGTTCTTC. Protein: CASTTGVVEEQFF.

This chain connects TRBV5-4 to TRBJ1-2, with D possibly being TRBD1 (5 bases). The CDR3 contains 14 residues. Germline loops: CDR1 SGHNT, CDR2 YYREEE (reference sequence). V was cut by 0 bases and J by 6 bases, with 12 bases left in between. The CDR3 sequence: CASSLEAGRDGYTF. For the CDR3, the DNA is TGTGCCAGCAGCTTGGAAGCAGGGAGGGATGGCTACACCTTC.

This chain connects TRBV6-5 to TRBJ2-4; possibly TRBD1 for D (5 bases). Germline CDR1 is MNHEY and CDR2 is SVGAGI. This CDR3 is built from 12 residues. Trimming took off 7 bases at V and 4 bases at J, with 8 bases between the two ends. The DNA of the CDR3 is TGTGCCAGCACCCGGACAAAAAACATTCAGTACTTC. Translated: CASTRTKNIQYF.

V gene TRBV14 combines with J gene TRBJ2-1; 11 bases agree with TRBD2. After removal of 4 bases from V and 2 bases from J, the junction contained 4 bases not matched to a gene. CDR1 SGHDN and CDR2 FVKESK come from the germline V gene. The CDR3 sequence is 16 residues long. CDR3 DNA: TGTGCCAGCAGCCTAATGACTAGCGGGACCTACAATGAGCAGTTCTTC. Translating it yields CASSLMTSGTYNEQFF.

This rearrangement joins TRBV7-9 to TRBJ1-5; D unresolved. The CDR3 loop spans 13 amino acids. Per the germline V gene, CDR1 is SEHNR and CDR2 is FQNEAQ (reference sequence). Trimming stripped 4 bases from V and 10 bases from J, with 14 bases between. In nucleotides, the CDR3 is TGTGCCAGCAGCTCCGGAGGGCCAGGTCCCCAGCATTTT. Encoded protein: CASSSGGPGPQHF. Full variable domain (rest looked up from reference TRBV7-9 and TRBJ1-5): DTGVSQNPRHKITKRGQNVTFRCDPISEHNRLYWYRQTLGQGPEFLTYFQNEAQLEKSRLLSDRFSAERPKGSFSTLEIQRTEQGDSAMYLCASSSGGPGPQHFGDGTRLSIL.

This clone is a singleton in its sample. The V and J genes are TRBV28 and TRBJ2-1; 10 bases are shared with TRBD2. The germline gives CDR1 MDHEN, CDR2 SYDVKM. The V gene end was trimmed by 5 bases and the J gene end by 3 bases; junction bases not matched to a gene: 16. The CDR3 consists of 19 residues. The DNA for the CDR3 is TGTGCCAGCAGTCTTCGGAGGCGGGTGACTAGCGGGTACTACAATGAGCAGTTCTTC. Protein: CASSLRRRVTSGYYNEQFF.

The chain couples TRBV24-1 to TRBJ2-5, with TRBD2 identical over 7 bases. After removal of 7 bases from V and 3 bases from J, the junction contained 4 bases not matched to a gene. The germline V gene encodes CDR1 KGHDR and CDR2 SFDVKD. The length of the CDR3 is 13 residues. The CDR3 nucleotides read TGTGCCACCAGGGGGGGGTCGAAAGAGACCCAGTACTTC. It codes for CATRGGSKETQYF.

V gene TRBV7-8 combines with J gene TRBJ1-1; D uncertain. The CDR3 consists of 14 residues. The V end lost 5 bases, the J end lost 3 bases, and 13 bases lay between the germline ends. Germline V gene sequence: CDR1 SGHVS, CDR2 FQNEAQ. Here the CDR3 reads CASSPPRSYTEAFF. DNA of the CDR3: TGTGCCAGCAGCCCCCCCCGGTCTTACACTGAAGCTTTCTTT.

This clone has just a few counts. The genes are TRBV18 and TRBJ2-7, with TRBD1 matching 8 bases. Trimming cost V 3 bases and J 7 bases; bases outside gene matches: 5. The CDR3 has 13 residues. Looked up from germline, CDR1 is KGHSH and CDR2 is LQKENI. CDR3 protein: CASSPGTGDEQYF. For the CDR3, the DNA is TGTGCCAGCTCACCCGGGACAGGAGATGAGCAGTACTTC.

This chain connects TRBV28 to TRBJ2-5; 7 bases match TRBD2. Germline CDR1 is MDHEN and CDR2 is SYDVKM. The length of the CDR3 is 16 residues. The ends lost 2 bases at V and 7 bases at J; junction bases unmatched: 13. CDR3 nucleotide sequence: TGTGCCAGCAGTTTAGGGCCTAGCGGTCCCGTGGGGACCCAGTACTTC. Residues: CASSLGPSGPVGTQYF.